The clone carrying this T cell receptor (beta chain) appeared once. The sample is drawn from a study of siplizumab effects on memory and regulatory T cells. Assay used: immunoSEQ multiplex PCR; TCRdb lists only in-frame clones, some missing. Of more than 85,000 clones listed, roughly 94% were seen once; the top ten hold under 0.65%. Between the trimmed V and J ends, which lost 4 bases and 6 bases, there was a span of 11 bases. The germline gives CDR1 SGHRS, CDR2 YFSETQ. The CDR3 runs 13 residues. The sample comprised Tregs sorted from blood. This chain connects TRBV5-1 to TRBJ1-5; TRBD1 is a possible D gene (5 bases). This TCR was recovered from a human donor in good health. The CDR3 region has the DNA TGCGCCAGCAGCCCCGGGACGTCTCAGCCCCAGCATTTT. As protein: CASSPGTSQPQHF.